These 3 T cell receptor beta chains share one sample of origin, sequenced in a study of read filtering for tumor transcriptome and immune sequencing. The library was built from about 400 ng RNA with molecular barcoded adaptors for alpha/delta and beta/gamma chains. Each CDR3 protein gets one entry after TCRdb re-called the reads with MiXCR. Of some 41,000 distinct CDR3 sequences in the sample, roughly an eighth were seen once. The source material was a population of CD138-negative cells sorted from bone marrow. These receptors were collected from a donor at least 40 years old with multiple myeloma.

This clonotype was seen repeatedly, ten times or more. The chain links TRBV7-2 to TRBJ2-7, with 10 bases lining up with TRBD2. V dropped 6 bases and J dropped 5; count of bases not matched to a gene: 10. The CDR3 is made up of 15 amino acids. Germline V gives CDR1 SGHTA, CDR2 FQGNSA. The CDR3 spells CASSPPGLALHEQYF. The CDR3 DNA is TGTGCCAGCAGTCCGCCGGGACTAGCGCTCCACGAGCAGTACTTC.

Regarding this clonotype: It may be a read error: a sequence one base away is much more abundant. The chain couples TRBV7-6 to TRBJ2-1, with a weak D call TRBD2 (6 bases). Germline CDR1 and CDR2: SGHVS and FNYEAQ. The CDR3 has 12 residues. CDR3 region: CVSTEGSNEQFF. CDR3 bases: TGTGTCAGTACGGAGGGGTCCAATGAGCAGTTCTTC.

This clonotype was counted many times. The genes are TRBV11-2 and TRBJ2-3; D not resolved. The CDR3 has 11 residues. In germline, CDR1 is SGHAT, CDR2 FQNNGV. Trimming left V 4 bases short and J 5 bases short, with 4 bases between. CDR3 loop: CASSSGDTQYF. The CDR3 DNA reads TGTGCCAGCAGCTCAGGAGATACGCAGTATTTT.